This TCR beta chain was sequenced for a study of cytomegalovirus exposure and HLA in healthy donors. Overall study: Early released data had about 85 million unique TCRs, all coming from HLA-typed donors.

The PCR used 60 Vbeta and 13 Jbeta primers. Generated by immunoSEQ multiplex PCR, the TCRdb table keeps only in-frame clones and is missing some. This table has around 63,000 clones, roughly 80% appearing once. Trimming left V 0 bases short and J 0 bases short, with 12 bases between. The CDR3 runs 16 residues. Germline CDR1 reads SGHRS; CDR2 reads YFSETQ. The sample taken for sequencing was PBMCs. The TCR sequence derives from a woman younger than 45 in good health and CMV-seronegative. The chain carries TRBV5-1 and TRBJ1-2; weak D call: TRBD1 (5 bases). The CDR3 DNA reads TGCGCCAGCAGCTTGGGACGCGACAGAGCTAACTATGGCTACACCTTC. The encoded protein is CASSLGRDRANYGYTF.